A single sample is the source of the 20 T cell receptor beta chains below, sequenced in a study of identical twins. TCRdb re-derived calls from the 5' RACE reads in MiXCR, one entry per CDR3 protein. Of approximately 1.8 million distinct CDR3 sequences listed, about 32% are singletons. Sequencing was carried out using cord blood. These receptors came from a newborn girl in good health.

The chain carries TRBV16 and TRBJ2-7; possible D gene TRBD2, 6 bases. The germline V gene encodes CDR1 KGHSY and CDR2 FQNENV. The CDR3 consists of 19 residues. Trimming cost V 0 bases and J 0 bases, with 21 bases left between them. The CDR3 reads CASSQSLTGVHLSSYEQYF. The CDR3 coding sequence is TGTGCCAGCAGCCAATCTTTAACGGGAGTCCACCTTAGCTCCTACGAGCAGTACTTC. Filled out from reference TRBV16 and TRBJ2-7, the complete variable domain reads GEEVAQTPKHLVRGEGQKAKLYCAPIKGHSYVFWYQQVLKNEFKFLISFQNENVFDETGMPKERFSAKCLPNSPCSLEIQATKLEDSAVYFCASSQSLTGVHLSSYEQYFGPGTRLTVT.

The V gene is TRBV18, the J gene TRBJ1-1; 7 nucleotides align to TRBD1. The germline V gene encodes CDR1 KGHSH and CDR2 LQKENI. The CDR3 is 14 amino acids. Trimming at V came to 2 bases and at J to 3 bases, leaving 3 bases not matched to a gene. CDR3: CASSPTTGYTEAFF. DNA of the CDR3: TGTGCCAGCTCACCAACGACAGGGTACACTGAAGCTTTCTTT. Based on the CDR3 plus reference TRBV18 and TRBJ1-1, the full variable domain is NAGVMQNPRHLVRRRGQEARLRCSPMKGHSHVYWYRQLPEEGLKFMVYLQKENIIDESGMPKERFSAEFPKEGPSILRIQQVVRGDSAAYFCASSPTTGYTEAFFGQGTRLTVV.

This clonotype was seen a few times. The chain couples TRBV20-1 to TRBJ2-1; 9 nucleotides agree with TRBD1. The germline V gene has CDR1 DFQATT and CDR2 SNEGSKA (reference sequence). With V trimmed by 0 bases and J by 8 bases, 14 bases remained unmatched. CDR3 length: 17 residues. CDR3 DNA sequence: TGCAGTGCTAGAGATAGAGTCGGGGACAGGGCACTCCATGAGCAGTTCTTC. This sequence encodes CSARDRVGDRALHEQFF.

The chain combines TRBV6-5 with TRBJ2-7; tentatively, D is TRBD1 or TRBD2 (5 bases each). This CDR3 is built from 15 residues. Trimming pared 2 bases from V and 3 bases from J, leaving 14 bases between. Looked up from germline, CDR1 is MNHEY and CDR2 is SVGAGI. CDR3 bases: TGTGCCAGCAGTTACATCCAGGGAGCGGACTACGAGCAGTACTTC. Its protein is CASSYIQGADYEQYF.

This clonotype was detected many times. This sequence joins TRBV29-1 and TRBJ1-2, with 8 nucleotides matching TRBD1. V gave up 6 bases and J gave up 5 bases; unmatched junction bases: 5. The CDR3 loop spans 12 amino acids. Germline V gene data show CDR1 as SQVTM and CDR2 as ANQGSEA. This chain's CDR3 is CSVMTGAYGYTF. As DNA, the CDR3 is TGCAGCGTGATGACAGGGGCTTATGGCTACACCTTC. The full variable domain, with the rest looked up from reference TRBV29-1 and TRBJ1-2, is SAVISQKPSRDICQRGTSLTIQCQVDSQVTMMFWYRQQPGQSLTLIATANQGSEATYESGFVIDKFPISRPNLTFSTLTVSNMSPEDSSIYLCSVMTGAYGYTFGSGTRLTVV.

The J gene is TRBJ2-1, the V gene TRBV12-3 or TRBV12-4; 12 nucleotides agree with TRBD2. V lost 7 bases and J lost 5; bases outside the gene matches: 9. This CDR3 has 16 residues. The chain's CDR3 is CASNTLAGGPNNEQFF. CDR3 DNA sequence: TGTGCCAGCAATACCCTAGCGGGGGGGCCTAACAATGAGCAGTTCTTC.

This clonotype was seen once. The rearrangement links TRBV6-4 to TRBJ2-1; D is undetermined. V was clipped by 6 bases and J by 6 bases, with 21 bases between them. In germline, CDR1 is MRHNA, CDR2 SNTAGT. This CDR3 has 16 residues. CDR3 DNA: TGTGCCAGCAGCCTAAGTGCCCCAGCGTTAGGCAATGAGCAGTTCTTC. Translation gives CASSLSAPALGNEQFF.

This chain connects TRBV2 to TRBJ2-7; no clear D. CDR3 size: 13 residues. CDR1 and CDR2 (germline): SNHLY, FYNNEI. V was clipped by 7 bases and J by 0 bases, with 10 bases between them. CDR3 region: CASNEVLSYEQYF. DNA for the CDR3: TGTGCCAGCAATGAGGTCCTCTCCTACGAGCAGTACTTC. The full variable domain, its missing parts supplied by reference TRBV2 and TRBJ2-7, is EPEVTQTPSHQVTQMGQEVILRCVPISNHLYFYWYRQILGQKVEFLVSFYNNEISEKSEIFDDQFSVERPDGSNFTLKIRSTKLEDSAMYFCASNEVLSYEQYFGPGTRLTVT.

As concerns this clonotype: A much larger clone differs from this one at a single base, so this may be a read error. This chain links TRBV7-9 with TRBJ2-7; 7 positions match TRBD1. V shed 1 base and J 3 bases; nucleotides not matched to a gene: 6. This CDR3 spans 15 amino acids. Germline CDR1 SEHNR, CDR2 FQNEAQ (reference sequence). CDR3 bases: TGTGCCAGCAGCTTAGGACAGGGTTTAAACTACGAGCAGTACTTC. Amino acid sequence: CASSLGQGLNYEQYF.

V gene TRBV27 combines with J gene TRBJ2-6; TRBD1 aligns across 7 bases. The CDR3 loop spans 20 amino acids. Per the germline V gene, CDR1 is MNHEY and CDR2 is SMNVEV (reference sequence). V dropped 3 bases and J dropped 0; count of bases not matched to a gene: 14. The CDR3 spells CASSFPSTGSYFSGANVLTF. The DNA of the CDR3 is TGTGCCAGCAGTTTCCCCTCGACAGGGTCCTACTTCTCTGGGGCCAACGTCCTGACTTTC. The whole variable domain, remainder taken from reference TRBV27 and TRBJ2-6, is EAQVTQNPRYLITVTGKKLTVTCSQNMNHEYMSWYRQDPGLGLRQIYYSMNVEVTDKGDVPEGYKVSRKEKRNFPLILESPSPNQTSLYFCASSFPSTGSYFSGANVLTFGAGSRLTVL.

The genes are TRBV10-3 and TRBJ2-2, with D tentatively TRBD2 (5 bases). The CDR3 totals 12 residues. The germline gives CDR1 ENHRY, CDR2 SYGVKD. V lost 3 bases and J 9 bases, leaving 8 bases between the germline ends. CDR3 loop: CAISDRTWELFF. The DNA for the CDR3 is TGTGCCATCAGTGATAGGACTTGGGAGCTGTTTTTT.

V and J are TRBV21-1 and TRBJ2-4; the D segment call TRBD1 is taken from the table without a DNA check. TRBV21-1 counts as a pseudogene. The CDR3 consists of 22 residues. CDR3 nucleotide sequence: TGTGCCAGCAGCAAATGCGTCCGGGGACAGGGGGCCTCTGGAGCAGCCAAAAACATTCAGTACTTC. As protein: CASSKCVRGQGASGAAKNIQYF.

Comments on this clonotype: The junction departs from the called germline gene at one end, perhaps through a read error. The chain joins TRBV3-1 to TRBJ2-1; 7 bases match TRBD2. CDR1 and CDR2 (germline): LGHDT, YNNKEL (reference sequence). CDR3 size: 16 residues. In nucleotides, the CDR3 is TGTGCCAGCAGCCAAGATCTGACTAGCTCCTACAATGAGCCGTTCTTC. This translates into CASSQDLTSSYNEPFF.

The V gene is TRBV5-1, the J gene TRBJ2-3; 11 positions agree with TRBD2. Losses at the gene ends were 6 bases for V and 4 bases for J; bases not matched to a gene: 4. The CDR3 sequence is 14 residues long. Per the germline V gene, CDR1 is SGHRS and CDR2 is YFSETQ. The CDR3 bases are TGCGCCAGCAACCTAGCGGGAGGTCCAGATACGCAGTATTTT. Protein: CASNLAGGPDTQYF. Variable domain in full (rest from reference TRBV5-1 and TRBJ2-3): KAGVTQTPRYLIKTRGQQVTLSCSPISGHRSVSWYQQTPGQGLQFLFEYFSETQRNKGNFPGRFSGRQFSNSRSEMNVSTLELGDSALYLCASNLAGGPDTQYFGPGTRLTVL.

V usage is TRBV7-6 and J usage is TRBJ2-1, with TRBD2 identical over 11 bases. The tail of the sequence fits TRBJ2-7 better, so the J call may be wrong. The CDR3 extends over 18 amino acids. Germline-derived CDR1 and CDR2 are SGHVS and FNYEAQ. CDR3 residues: CASSLERTSGPSYNEQYF. The DNA of the CDR3 is TGTGCCAGCAGCTTAGAACGGACTAGCGGGCCTTCCTACAATGAGCAGTACTTC.

This clonotype has only a few counts. The chain carries TRBV2 and TRBJ2-1, with 11 nucleotides matching TRBD2. V trimming: 6 bases; J trimming: 4 bases; junction bases outside the gene matches: 5. Per the germline V gene, CDR1 is SNHLY and CDR2 is FYNNEI. The CDR3 covers 15 residues. CDR3 region: CASRGTSGGYNEQFF. CDR3 DNA sequence: TGTGCCAGCAGGGGCACTAGCGGGGGTTACAATGAGCAGTTCTTC.

This clonotype was detected a few times. The chain has TRBV4-1 and TRBJ2-3; either TRBD1 or TRBD2 may supply D (5 bases each). Germline V lookup: CDR1 MGHRA, CDR2 YSYEKL. The V gene lost 4 bases and the J gene lost 5 bases, with 25 bases spanning the gap. There are 18 residues in the CDR3. CDR3 sequence (DNA): TGCGCCAGCAGCCTCAATCCAGGAGCGGTCCTGAGGGGAGATACGCAGTATTTT. Translated: CASSLNPGAVLRGDTQYF.

The chain links TRBV20-1 to TRBJ2-5; TRBD2 might be the D (5 bases). Germline V gene data show CDR1 as DFQATT and CDR2 as SNEGSKA (reference sequence). This CDR3 has 13 residues. Trimming cost V 1 base and J 11 bases, with 17 bases left between them. The DNA of the CDR3 is TGCAGTGCTAGAGGTACGGGGTACAATGAGCAGTACTTC. Protein sequence: CSARGTGYNEQYF.

The rearrangement uses TRBV19 and TRBJ2-5; 9 bases align to TRBD1. This CDR3 region has 13 residues. The V and J ends lost 9 bases and 2 bases, in that order; junction bases with no gene match: 4. Germline V CDR1 and CDR2: LNHDA, SQIVND (reference sequence). For the CDR3, the DNA is TGTGCCAGCGCGACAGGGGGTCAAGAGACCCAGTACTTC. The encoded protein is CASATGGQETQYF. The full variable domain, in which reference TRBV19 and TRBJ2-5 provide the parts outside the CDR3, is DGGITQSPKYLFRKEGQNVTLSCEQNLNHDAMYWYRQDPGQGLRLIYYSQIVNDFQKGDIAEGYSVSREKKESFPLTVTSAQKNPTAFYLCASATGGQETQYFGPGTRLLVL.

CDR3 residues: CAISYEGDLYGYTF. The CDR3 coding sequence is TGTGCCATCAGTTATGAGGGGGACCTCTATGGCTACACCTTC. V is TRBV10-3 and J is TRBJ1-2; D is possibly TRBD1 (6 bases). Germline assignment: CDR1 ENHRY and CDR2 SYGVKD. CDR3 length: 14 residues. With 5 bases removed from V and 4 bases from J, the gap between germline ends came to 14 bases.